The 29 T cell receptor beta chains given below trace back to one sample, sequenced in a study of identical twins. Using its own MiXCR run on the 5' RACE reads, TCRdb lists one record per CDR3 protein. The sample lists a few hundred thousand distinct CDR3 sequences; about 9% were seen once. The data were also submitted as part of a second study, on yellow fever vaccine responses in identical twins.

Sequenced: CD8+ T cells sorted from blood. Receptor source: a woman younger than 30 in good health.

The rearrangement links TRBV20-1 to TRBJ2-1; the match to TRBD2 covers 12 bases. Trimming took 1 base from V and 6 from J; bases not matched to a gene: 7. CDR1 is DFQATT and CDR2 is SNEGSKA in the germline V gene (reference sequence). CDR3 size: 16 residues. The CDR3 nucleotides are TGCAGTGCTAGAGGGCTAGCGGGGGGGAAACGCAATGAGCAGTTCTTC. It is translated as CSARGLAGGKRNEQFF.

The rearrangement links TRBV29-1 to TRBJ2-1; D perhaps matches TRBD1 (6 bases). Germline V gene lookup returns CDR1 SQVTM and CDR2 ANQGSEA. Trimming took off 6 bases at V and 2 bases at J, with 14 bases between the two ends. This CDR3 comprises 14 residues. CDR3 nucleotide sequence: TGCAGCGTCAAGAGACAGGACACCTACAATGAGCAGTTCTTC. It yields the protein CSVKRQDTYNEQFF.

This clonotype appeared a few times. The CDR3 region has the DNA TGTGCCCAGTGGGATCCCATGAACACTGAAGCTTTCTTT. Its protein product is CAQWDPMNTEAFF. The chain links TRBV7-2 to TRBJ1-1; D gene uncertain. Germline V gene sequence: CDR1 SGHTA, CDR2 FQGNSA. Trimming removed 11 bases from V and 0 bases from J, with 13 bases in between. CDR3 length equals 13 residues.

This clonotype was counted between two and nine times. This chain connects TRBV7-9 to TRBJ1-2; no reliable D call. In germline, CDR1 is SEHNR, CDR2 FQNEAQ (reference sequence). Trimming took 1 base from V and 5 from J, leaving 5 bases between them. The CDR3 length is 12 residues. DNA of the CDR3: TGTGCCAGCAGCTTAGGATCGTATGGCTACACCTTC. Protein: CASSLGSYGYTF.

This sequence joins TRBV27 and TRBJ1-5; a possible D gene is TRBD1 (6 bases). CDR1 and CDR2 from the germline V gene are MNHEY and SMNVEV (reference sequence). The CDR3 length is 13 residues. V was clipped by 8 bases and J by 5 bases, with 13 bases between them. The CDR3 region has the DNA TGTGCCAGCTCGTTGGGGGGCTATCAGCCCCAGCATTTT. Protein product: CASSLGGYQPQHF.

A few counts support this clonotype. The V call is TRBV11-2, the J call TRBJ1-5; D gene ambiguous. The germline V gene has CDR1 SGHAT and CDR2 FQNNGV. CDR3 size: 13 residues. V was cut by 0 bases and J by 9 bases, with 9 bases left in between. As DNA, the CDR3 is TGTGCCAGCAGCTTAGATAGGTCCTGGCCCCAGCATTTT. Residues: CASSLDRSWPQHF.

The table lists this clonotype with many counts. The chain uses TRBV27 and TRBJ2-3; D gene uncertain. Deletions cut 6 bases from V and 1 base from J, with 14 bases between. This CDR3 comprises 15 residues. Germline CDR1 reads MNHEY; CDR2 reads SMNVEV (reference sequence). The chain's CDR3 is CASSLFNLGTDTQYF. The CDR3 DNA is TGTGCCAGCAGCCTATTTAACCTAGGCACAGATACGCAGTATTTT.

This clonotype was recorded a few times. The V gene is TRBV7-3, the J gene TRBJ2-1, with D perhaps matching TRBD1 (5 bases). Germline loops: CDR1 SGHTA, CDR2 FQGTGA. The CDR3 has 17 residues. Trimming shortened V by 5 bases and J by 2 bases, and 19 bases separated the two germline ends. DNA of the CDR3: TGTGCCAGCAGCCCCCATCCTCAGGGAAGCGCCTACAATGAGCAGTTCTTC. Translating it yields CASSPHPQGSAYNEQFF.

This clonotype was seen at least ten times. The gene calls are TRBV2 and TRBJ2-7, with 9 bases that match TRBD1. There are 13 residues in the CDR3. CDR1 SNHLY and CDR2 FYNNEI come from the germline V gene. After removal of 6 bases from V and 2 bases from J, the junction contained 2 bases not matched to a gene. This CDR3 reads CASRGQGPYEQYF. CDR3 DNA: TGTGCCAGCAGGGGACAGGGACCCTACGAGCAGTACTTC.

The chain uses TRBV27 and TRBJ2-7, with D possibly being TRBD1 (5 bases). Germline CDR1 MNHEY, CDR2 SMNVEV (reference sequence). The CDR3 consists of 13 residues. Trimming pared 10 bases from V and 0 bases from J, leaving 13 bases between. CDR3 amino acids: CATQGPVSYEQYF. The CDR3 DNA follows: TGTGCCACCCAGGGTCCAGTCTCCTACGAGCAGTACTTC.

Only a few counts were recorded for this clonotype. The rearrangement links TRBV4-1 to TRBJ2-2; 14 bases are shared with TRBD2. This CDR3 has 21 residues. Germline-derived CDR1 and CDR2 are MGHRA and YSYEKL. The V and J ends lost 0 bases and 4 bases, in that order; junction bases with no gene match: 13. The CDR3 loop is CASSQEGVGLAGVLSTGELFF. CDR3 DNA sequence: TGCGCCAGCAGCCAAGAAGGGGTGGGACTAGCGGGAGTATTGAGCACCGGGGAGCTGTTTTTT.

At least ten counts were recorded for this clonotype. J is TRBJ2-1 and V is TRBV4-3, with TRBD2 matching over 8 bases. Germline V gives CDR1 LGHNA, CDR2 YSLEER. The CDR3 sequence is 14 residues long. The V and J ends lost 1 base and 9 bases, in that order; junction bases with no gene match: 5. The CDR3 protein is CASSQGREASEQFF. The CDR3 DNA reads TGCGCCAGCAGCCAAGGGCGGGAGGCAAGTGAGCAGTTCTTC.

This clonotype was observed many times. The chain couples TRBV5-5 to TRBJ2-1; no definite D call. V lost 4 bases, J lost 5 bases, and 7 bases lay in between. CDR1 is SGHKS, CDR2 YYEKEE, per germline (reference sequence). The CDR3 spans 12 residues. CDR3 protein: CASSLINNEQFF. The DNA of the CDR3 is TGTGCCAGCAGCCTCATAAACAATGAGCAGTTCTTC.

This clonotype has more than one count but fewer than ten. The J gene is TRBJ2-5, the V gene TRBV3-1, with 8 bases lining up with TRBD2. This CDR3 is 16 amino acids long. The trim removed 5 bases at V and 5 bases at J, leaving 13 bases unmatched. CDR1 is LGHDT, CDR2 YNNKEL, per germline (reference sequence). CDR3 sequence (DNA): TGTGCCAGCAGCGATATAGCGGGACTCCCGGGGGAGACCCAGTACTTC. This translates into CASSDIAGLPGETQYF.

At least ten counts were recorded for this clonotype. CDR3 amino acids: CASSEGTGDTEAFF. The CDR3 nucleotides are TGTGCCAGCAGCGAAGGGACAGGGGACACTGAAGCTTTCTTT. The chain recombines TRBV9 with TRBJ1-1; 10 nucleotides match TRBD1. CDR1 is SGDLS, CDR2 YYNGEE, per germline. There are 14 residues in the CDR3. The V and J ends lost 3 bases and 3 bases, in that order; junction bases with no gene match: 2.

In this sample, this clonotype turned up a few times. The chain employs TRBV2 and TRBJ2-1; D is uncertain. V lost 7 bases to trimming and J lost 0 bases, with 13 bases between them. Germline values: CDR1 SNHLY, CDR2 FYNNEI. The CDR3 has 15 amino acids. The CDR3 nucleotides are TGTGCCAGCATTTCTCCAAAAACCTCCTACAATGAGCAGTTCTTC. This gives the protein CASISPKTSYNEQFF.

In this sample, this clonotype turned up a few times. The chain joins TRBV12-3 or TRBV12-4 to TRBJ2-2; 7 nucleotides align to TRBD2. The CDR3 is made up of 12 amino acids. V was clipped by 8 bases and J by 9 bases; unmatched bases: 6. CDR3 region: CASGGDIRELFF. The CDR3 coding sequence is TGTGCCAGCGGGGGGGATATCCGGGAGCTGTTTTTT.

Many counts were recorded for this clonotype. CDR3 DNA sequence: TGTGCCAGCAGTTACTCGAGCGGTCGTGAGCAGTTCTTC. Translation gives CASSYSSGREQFF. The genes are TRBV6-5 and TRBJ2-1, with D tentatively TRBD2 (5 bases). The ends were cut back, 0 bases at V and 9 bases at J, with 9 bases in the middle. The CDR3 covers 13 residues. The germline V gene encodes CDR1 MNHEY and CDR2 SVGAGI.

This clonotype was observed many times. The chain uses TRBV29-1 and TRBJ2-7; 10 bases are a match to TRBD1. With V trimmed by 7 bases and J by 0 bases, 9 bases remained unmatched. Germline loops: CDR1 SQVTM, CDR2 ANQGSEA. This CDR3 contains 15 residues. The CDR3 sequence: CSGQEGTGVSYEQYF. CDR3 nucleotides: TGCAGCGGTCAAGAGGGGACAGGGGTCTCCTACGAGCAGTACTTC.

The sample holds many counts of this clonotype. The rearrangement uses TRBV6-4 and TRBJ1-5; weak D call: TRBD1 (5 bases). This CDR3 region has 15 residues. The germline gives CDR1 MRHNA, CDR2 SNTAGT. The V end lost 6 bases, the J end lost 4 bases, and 16 bases lay between the germline ends. As DNA, the CDR3 is TGTGCCAGCAGCCCCTCGGGGGGTGGGAATCAGCCCCAGCATTTT. Translating gives CASSPSGGGNQPQHF.

The chain employs TRBV25-1 and TRBJ2-1, with TRBD1 matching over 8 bases. CDR3 length: 20 residues. Per the germline V gene, CDR1 is MGHDK and CDR2 is SYGVNS. The V and J ends lost 3 bases and 7 bases, in that order; junction bases with no gene match: 23. Written as DNA, the CDR3 is TGTGCCAGCAGTGATCAGGTTAATACTCCGGGACTTCGACAGGGGAATGAGCAGTTCTTC. Translation gives CASSDQVNTPGLRQGNEQFF.

The chain carries TRBV15 and TRBJ2-7; TRBD2 agrees at 9 bases. The CDR3 is made up of 15 amino acids. V gave up 2 bases and J gave up 2 bases; unmatched junction bases: 4. CDR1 is LNHNV, CDR2 YYDKDF, per germline (reference sequence). DNA for the CDR3: TGTGCCACCAGCAGAAATAGCGGGAGCACCTACGAGCAGTACTTC. Amino acids: CATSRNSGSTYEQYF.

This clonotype was seen more than once but under ten times. This chain connects TRBV7-9 to TRBJ2-7; weak D call: TRBD2 (6 bases). Germline assignment: CDR1 SEHNR and CDR2 FQNEAQ (reference sequence). The CDR3 has 16 amino acids. V shed 1 base and J shed 2 bases, with 15 bases lying between them. CDR3 DNA sequence: TGTGCCAGCAGCTTAGTCACGGGGGTGTGGGCCTACGAGCAGTACTTC. Translation gives CASSLVTGVWAYEQYF.

This clonotype has only one observation. The chain is built from TRBV6-4 and TRBJ2-1, with TRBD2 identical over 10 bases. J gave up 7 bases and V 5 bases, and 8 bases lay outside the gene matches. The CDR3 sequence is 15 residues long. CDR1 is MRHNA and CDR2 is SNTAGT in the germline V gene. In DNA form, the CDR3 reads TGTGCCAGCAGTTCAAGCGGGGGGGCCGCAAATGAGCAGTTCTTC. As protein: CASSSSGGAANEQFF.

Worth noting for this clonotype: The junction departs from germline at one end; a sequencing error may be responsible. This chain uses TRBV3-1 with TRBJ2-1, with 7 positions matching TRBD1. Germline values: CDR1 LGHDT, CDR2 YNNKEL (reference sequence). The CDR3 loop spans 15 amino acids. CDR3 region: CASCQEQGPLNEQFF. In nucleotides, the CDR3 is TGTGCCAGCTGCCAAGAACAGGGGCCCCTCAATGAGCAGTTCTTC.

A few counts support this clonotype. The chain links TRBV5-1 to TRBJ2-7, with 7 bases matching TRBD2. The trim removed 0 bases at V and 2 bases at J, leaving 11 bases unmatched. From germline, CDR1 is SGHRS and CDR2 YFSETQ. The CDR3 is 17 residues long. DNA for the CDR3: TGCGCCAGCAGCTTGGGTTGGGAGGGGAACGCCCCCTACGAGCAGTACTTC. The encoded protein is CASSLGWEGNAPYEQYF. Full variable domain (rest looked up from reference TRBV5-1 and TRBJ2-7): KAGVTQTPRYLIKTRGQQVTLSCSPISGHRSVSWYQQTPGQGLQFLFEYFSETQRNKGNFPGRFSGRQFSNSRSEMNVSTLELGDSALYLCASSLGWEGNAPYEQYFGPGTRLTVT.

This clonotype was detected a few times. The chain uses TRBV7-9 and TRBJ2-7; possibly TRBD1 for D (6 bases). The V gene's germline CDR1 is SEHNR and CDR2 FQNEAQ (reference sequence). The length of the CDR3 is 14 residues. V lost 5 bases to trimming and J lost 3 bases, with 14 bases between them. Here the CDR3 reads CASSERGGDYEQYF. CDR3 DNA sequence: TGTGCCAGCAGCGAACGAGGGGGAGACTACGAGCAGTACTTC.

This clonotype was observed a handful of times. The rearrangement uses TRBV24-1 and TRBJ1-6; D might be TRBD1 (6 bases). The CDR3 runs 18 residues. The germline gives CDR1 KGHDR, CDR2 SFDVKD. Trimming took off 3 bases at V and 0 bases at J, with 14 bases between the two ends. CDR3 protein: CATSDVGGRSSYNSPLHF. CDR3 DNA sequence: TGTGCCACCAGTGATGTGGGGGGCAGGAGCTCCTATAATTCACCCCTCCACTTT.

V is TRBV19 and J is TRBJ2-1, with D perhaps TRBD1 (5 bases). Trimming cost V 7 bases and J 0 bases, with 13 bases left between them. CDR1 and CDR2 from the germline V gene are LNHDA and SQIVND (reference sequence). There are 15 residues in the CDR3. In nucleotides, the CDR3 is TGTGCCAGTATGTGGGGCTCGGGCTCCTACAATGAGCAGTTCTTC. Its protein is CASMWGSGSYNEQFF.